In its sample, the clone carrying this TCR beta chain was seen once. The CDR3 has 16 residues. Germline lookup yields CDR1 SGDLS and CDR2 YYNGEE. Trimming took off 1 base at V and 0 bases at J, with 13 bases between the two ends. Positive CCR7 selection of CD45RO-negative cells yielded the naive CD8 cells, and terminally differentiated effector memory CD45RA+ cells were excluded. This sample is part of a study of shared clonotypes between healthy human individuals. Once extracted for a subset, genomic DNA was divided evenly among several immunoSEQ plates. Generated by immunoSEQ multiplex PCR, the TCRdb table keeps only in-frame clones and is missing some. The sample holds just over 2,000,000 clones, roughly 94% seen once.

The sequencing sample was made of naive CD8+ T cells sorted from blood. This TCR was sampled from a man in his late teens or twenties in good health. The rearrangement uses TRBV9 and TRBJ1-1; possible D gene TRBD1, 6 bases. CDR3 sequence: CASSVNRDTLNTEAFF. The CDR3 bases are TGTGCCAGCAGCGTAAACAGGGACACCTTGAACACTGAAGCTTTCTTT.